This T cell receptor beta chain comes out of a study of control samples from healthy donors and cancer patients. The CDR3 spans 13 residues. CDR1 SGDLS and CDR2 YYNGEE come from the germline V gene. Between the trimmed V and J ends, which lost 0 bases and 1 base, there was a span of 5 bases. Sequencing used immunoSEQ multiplex PCR; TCRdb keeps in-frame clones, though not all of them. The data hold approximately 170,000 clones, with around 88% observed a single time. Input material: blood. This TCR came from a woman in her 30s in good health. The V call is TRBV9, the J call TRBJ2-7; D gene uncertain. The CDR3 bases are TGTGCCAGCAGCGTAGACAGTTCCTACGAGCAGTACTTC. Translating gives CASSVDSSYEQYF.